This T cell receptor (beta chain) comes out of a study of early T cells in non-severe SARS-CoV-2 infection. The wider study: Sequenced bulk RNA came from whole blood that was unsorted, and chains were unpaired. The study's findings and limits: VDJdb-based matching was biased toward anti-spike CD8 responses and missed private and CD4 specificities.

This clonotype was seen ten or more times. The antigen remains undetermined. Unique molecular identifiers were added to individual cDNA molecules. Via MiXCR, TCRdb re-called the 5' RACE reads, giving one row per CDR3 protein. The sample records tens of thousands of distinct CDR3 sequences, 4.8% being singletons. Germline-derived CDR1 and CDR2 are SNHLY and FYNNEI. The CDR3 is 15 amino acids. Trimming shortened V by 4 bases and J by 4 bases, and 14 bases separated the two germline ends. Sequenced material: whole blood. The sequence derives from an adult who was a healthcare worker with PCR-confirmed SARS-CoV-2 infection or an uninfected control (not recorded which). V usage is TRBV2 and J usage is TRBJ1-3; D ambiguous. CDR3 region: CASSVEHGSGNTIYF. The CDR3 DNA sequence: TGTGCCAGCAGTGTAGAACACGGGTCAGGAAACACCATATATTTT.